One and the same sample provided the 21 T cell receptor beta chains below, sequenced in a study of blood T cell repertoires in COVID-19. The assay was immunoSEQ multiplex PCR, and TCRdb's table has in-frame clones only and misses some. Here the sample spans around 370,000 clones, roughly 91% being singletons. The specimen sequenced was PBMCs or T cells enriched from blood (not recorded which). The receptor set was obtained from a woman under 30 who had recovered from COVID-19.

To note about this clone: This same CDR3 is encoded by further DNA sequences in the sample. The chain couples TRBV5-6 to TRBJ2-7; D is possibly TRBD1 (5 bases). Trimming shortened V by 4 bases and J by 0 bases, and 8 bases separated the two germline ends. Germline CDR1 is SGHDT and CDR2 is YYEEEE. CDR3 length: 13 residues. This CDR3 is CASSPDSSYEQYF. For the CDR3, the DNA is TGTGCCAGCAGCCCTGACAGCTCCTACGAGCAGTACTTC.

The chain combines TRBV5-1 with TRBJ2-3, with D perhaps matching TRBD1 (6 bases). Germline V gene sequence: CDR1 SGHRS, CDR2 YFSETQ. The CDR3 extends over 14 amino acids. The V end lost 4 bases, the J end lost 2 bases, and 11 bases lay between the germline ends. The CDR3 reads CASSRQGNTDTQYF. CDR3 bases: TGCGCCAGCAGCCGGCAGGGGAACACAGATACGCAGTATTTT.

This clone appeared a few times. The chain combines TRBV2 with TRBJ1-2, with 9 bases fitting TRBD1. Germline V gene data show CDR1 as SNHLY and CDR2 as FYNNEI. This CDR3 region has 13 residues. The V gene end was trimmed by 6 bases and the J gene end by 4 bases; junction bases not matched to a gene: 3. The CDR3 coding sequence is TGTGCCAGCAGGGGGACAGGGATCTATGGCTACACCTTC. It codes for CASRGTGIYGYTF. The whole variable domain, filled in from reference TRBV2 and TRBJ1-2, reads EPEVTQTPSHQVTQMGQEVILRCVPISNHLYFYWYRQILGQKVEFLVSFYNNEISEKSEIFDDQFSVERPDGSNFTLKIRSTKLEDSAMYFCASRGTGIYGYTFGSGTRLTVV.

The rearrangement joins TRBV9 to TRBJ1-5, with a weak D call TRBD1 (6 bases). The length of the CDR3 is 15 residues. V dropped 5 bases and J dropped 7 bases, with 19 bases sitting between them. The germline V gene has CDR1 SGDLS and CDR2 YYNGEE. The DNA of the CDR3 is TGTGCCAGCAGTCGAACTTGGGGGGGGCCGCAGCCCCAGCATTTT. As protein: CASSRTWGGPQPQHF.

This sequence joins TRBV19 and TRBJ1-5; the D gene is possibly TRBD1 (5 bases). Germline V gene data show CDR1 as LNHDA and CDR2 as SQIVND (reference sequence). Trimming stripped 7 bases from V and 6 bases from J, with 16 bases between. CDR3 length: 14 amino acids. This CDR3 reads CASTGFLGLQPQHF. The CDR3 coding sequence is TGTGCCAGTACCGGATTTTTGGGGCTTCAGCCCCAGCATTTT.

This chain uses TRBV9 with TRBJ1-1; D is undetermined. There are 13 residues in the CDR3. The V gene's germline CDR1 is SGDLS and CDR2 YYNGEE. V lost 3 bases and J 4 bases, leaving 10 bases between the germline ends. For the CDR3, the DNA is TGTGCCAGCAGCGGAGCATCGGGCACTGAAGCTTTCTTT. Translation gives CASSGASGTEAFF.

V usage is TRBV10-3 and J usage is TRBJ2-2, with 10 bases fitting TRBD1. The CDR3 consists of 14 residues. The germline gives CDR1 ENHRY, CDR2 SYGVKD. The ends lost 11 bases at V and 5 bases at J; junction bases unmatched: 8. DNA of the CDR3: TGTGCCGTGGACAGGGGGGACGAAACCGGGGAGCTGTTTTTT. This codes for CAVDRGDETGELFF.

This clone was seen at least ten times. The chain has TRBV7-2 and TRBJ2-2; D gene ambiguous. The CDR3 covers 14 residues. Germline V lookup: CDR1 SGHTA, CDR2 FQGNSA. Trimming took off 5 bases at V and 7 bases at J, with 14 bases between the two ends. The CDR3 here is CASSQAGPNGELFF. CDR3 nucleotide sequence: TGTGCCAGCAGCCAAGCAGGTCCCAACGGGGAGCTGTTTTTT. The whole variable domain, remainder taken from reference TRBV7-2 and TRBJ2-2, is GAGVSQSPSNKVTEKGKDVELRCDPISGHTALYWYRQSLGQGLEFLIYFQGNSAPDKSGLPSDRFSAERTGGSVSTLTIQRTQQEDSAVYLCASSQAGPNGELFFGEGSRLTVL.

Concerning this clone: Other DNA sequences in the sample encode the same CDR3. The V and J genes are TRBV5-1 and TRBJ1-2; D perhaps matches TRBD1 (5 bases). The CDR3 sequence is 15 residues long. Trimming took 2 bases from V and 0 from J, leaving 11 bases between them. Germline lookup yields CDR1 SGHRS and CDR2 YFSETQ. The DNA of the CDR3 is TGCGCCAGCAGCTTAACAGGCGACGCTAACTATGGCTACACCTTC. It specifies CASSLTGDANYGYTF. Full variable domain (rest looked up from reference TRBV5-1 and TRBJ1-2): KAGVTQTPRYLIKTRGQQVTLSCSPISGHRSVSWYQQTPGQGLQFLFEYFSETQRNKGNFPGRFSGRQFSNSRSEMNVSTLELGDSALYLCASSLTGDANYGYTFGSGTRLTVV.

This clone came up once. This chain joins TRBV2 and TRBJ1-3, with D perhaps TRBD1 (5 bases). V lost 7 bases, J lost 5 bases, and 18 bases lay in between. The CDR3 covers 15 residues. Looked up from germline, CDR1 is SNHLY and CDR2 is FYNNEI. In nucleotides, the CDR3 is TGTGCCAGCATATTCGGACAAAATCAAAGAAACACCATATATTTT. It yields the protein CASIFGQNQRNTIYF.

J is TRBJ1-5 and V is TRBV7-2; 9 bases agree with TRBD1. Germline V gives CDR1 SGHTA, CDR2 FQGNSA. V shed 8 bases and J 1 base; nucleotides not matched to a gene: 12. This CDR3 comprises 17 residues. This CDR3 is CASSRGQGFSSNQPQHF. CDR3 DNA: TGTGCCAGCTCCCGGGGACAGGGTTTCTCCAGCAATCAGCCCCAGCATTTT.

This chain uses TRBV7-6 with TRBJ2-2; TRBD2 matches at 9 bases. The CDR3 sequence is 16 residues long. Germline CDR1 and CDR2: SGHVS and FNYEAQ. Trimming took 8 bases from V and 3 from J; bases not matched to a gene: 10. Written as DNA, the CDR3 is TGTGCCAGCGCCGCCCCGGCTAGCGGGGACACCGGGGAGCTGTTTTTT. It is translated as CASAAPASGDTGELFF.

This chain connects TRBV7-9 to TRBJ1-5; perhaps TRBD1 as D (6 bases). Germline CDR1 is SEHNR and CDR2 is FQNEAQ (reference sequence). V was pared by 0 bases and J by 6 bases, with 15 bases between. The CDR3 consists of 16 residues. The CDR3 here is CASSLAWAGESQPQHF. For the CDR3, the DNA is TGTGCCAGCAGCTTAGCGTGGGCAGGGGAGAGTCAGCCCCAGCATTTT.

The V gene is TRBV6-2 or TRBV6-3, the J gene TRBJ1-2; 12 nucleotides line up with TRBD1. V lost 5 bases, J lost 6 bases, and 10 bases stayed unmatched. From germline, CDR1 is MNHEY and CDR2 SVGEGT. This CDR3 is built from 16 residues. CDR3: CASSRITGQGANGYTF. The CDR3 bases are TGTGCCAGCAGTCGGATCACGGGACAGGGGGCGAATGGCTACACCTTC.

This chain uses TRBV9 with TRBJ2-3; D is ambiguous. Germline-derived CDR1 and CDR2 are SGDLS and YYNGEE. CDR3 size: 16 residues. V was shortened by 2 bases and J by 1 base, with 14 bases between the two germline ends. CDR3 nucleotides: TGTGCCAGCAGCGTCGGTCTAGTCCCTCGCACAGATACGCAGTATTTT. Translation: CASSVGLVPRTDTQYF.

The chain combines TRBV11-2 with TRBJ2-1, with TRBD2 matching 10 bases. The CDR3 is made up of 17 amino acids. CDR1 is SGHAT and CDR2 is FQNNGV in the germline V gene. V lost 5 bases to trimming and J lost 8 bases; unmatched junction nucleotides: 15. The CDR3 DNA reads TGTGCCAGCAGCACCGTTCCTCCTAGCGGGGGACAATATGAGCAGTTCTTC. Protein product: CASSTVPPSGGQYEQFF.

This rearrangement joins TRBV5-6 to TRBJ2-1; 8 nucleotides agree with TRBD2. The germline gives CDR1 SGHDT, CDR2 YYEEEE. CDR3 length equals 15 residues. V shed 0 bases, J shed 4 bases, and the junction held 3 bases outside the gene matches. The CDR3: CASSLERGRYNEQFF. The DNA for the CDR3 is TGTGCCAGCAGCTTGGAGCGGGGGCGATACAATGAGCAGTTCTTC.

J is TRBJ1-1 and V is TRBV28; the match to TRBD1 covers 10 bases. There are 15 residues in the CDR3. J gave up 4 bases and V 5 bases, and 7 bases lay outside the gene matches. Germline-derived CDR1 and CDR2 are MDHEN and SYDVKM. The CDR3, as DNA: TGTGCCAGCAGTCCCCCCGACAGGGGGCCCACTGAAGCTTTCTTT. Translation: CASSPPDRGPTEAFF. Filled out from reference TRBV28 and TRBJ1-1, the complete variable domain reads DVKVTQSSRYLVKRTGEKVFLECVQDMDHENMFWYRQDPGLGLRLIYFSYDVKMKEKGDIPEGYSVSREKKERFSLILESASTNQTSMYLCASSPPDRGPTEAFFGQGTRLTVV.

The chain couples TRBV19 to TRBJ1-2; D remains ambiguous. Germline-derived CDR1 and CDR2 are LNHDA and SQIVND (reference sequence). The CDR3 is made up of 16 amino acids. Trimming stripped 0 bases from V and 8 bases from J, with 19 bases between. The CDR3 nucleotides are TGTGCCAGTAGTATAGATCGGAGGGTACACATAGGCGGCTACACCTTC. Translation: CASSIDRRVHIGGYTF.

The chain uses TRBV24-1 and TRBJ2-7; D perhaps matches TRBD1 (6 bases). This CDR3 spans 13 amino acids. Trimming stripped 1 base from V and 5 bases from J, with 8 bases between. CDR1 and CDR2 from the germline V gene are KGHDR and SFDVKD. The CDR3, as DNA: TGTGCCACCAGTGATTTAGCAGGGGACGAGCAGTACTTC. This gives the protein CATSDLAGDEQYF.

This rearrangement joins TRBV20-1 to TRBJ1-1; TRBD1 might be the D (5 bases). V shed 3 bases and J shed 1 base, with 6 bases lying between them. Germline V CDR1 and CDR2: DFQATT, SNEGSKA (reference sequence). The CDR3 loop spans 12 amino acids. In DNA, the CDR3 is TGCAGTGCTAGTCAGGGGAACACTGAAGCTTTCTTT. This translates into CSASQGNTEAFF.